Listed below are T cell receptor beta chains from one sample, sequenced in a study of OX40 agonist ivuxolimab in advanced cancers. Clones were sequenced by immunoSEQ multiplex PCR, and TCRdb holds only the in-frame ones, with some missing. The sample lists approximately 70,000 clones; approximately 90% were seen once. Source: CD4+ or CD8+ T cells sorted from blood, taken in a trial of the OX40 agonist ivuxolimab. The receptors derive from an adult with an advanced solid tumor such as melanoma, head and neck, liver or kidney cancer. The CDR3 runs from the conserved cysteine through the conserved F or W. The order of the fields is J gene, clone size, D gene, V gene, CDR3 DNA, CDR3 protein. D genes are given only for firm matches. Clone size appears in some rows only: once, few, many, or a class for an expanded clone.

J gene: TRBJ1-6; clone size: few; D gene: .; V gene: TRBV6-6; CDR3 DNA: TGTGCCACTACGCACTTTTTGGGGAGGGATTCACCCCTCCACTTT; CDR3 protein: CATTHFLGRDSPLHF
J gene: TRBJ1-2; clone size: once; D gene: TRBD1; V gene: TRBV23-1; CDR3 DNA: TGCGCCAGCAGTCACCTAGTAAACCCTACAGGGGGTCCCCATGACTATGGCTACACCTTC; CDR3 protein: CASSHLVNPTGGPHDYGYTF
J gene: TRBJ2-1; clone size: .; D gene: .; V gene: TRBV19; CDR3 DNA: TGTGCCAGTAGTCTTTGGGACTTCGCGGATGATGAGCAGTTCTTC; CDR3 protein: CASSLWDFADDEQFF
J gene: TRBJ2-7; clone size: once; D gene: .; V gene: TRBV5-1; CDR3 DNA: TGCGCCAGCAGCTTGGCGATGGGGTTCGGGGTCGAGCAGTACTTC; CDR3 protein: CASSLAMGFGVEQYF
J gene: TRBJ1-5; clone size: .; D gene: .; V gene: TRBV2; CDR3 DNA: TGTGCCAGCAAAACAGGGAAACATCAGCCCCAGCATTTT; CDR3 protein: CASKTGKHQPQHF
J gene: TRBJ2-1; clone size: .; D gene: TRBD2; V gene: TRBV11-2; CDR3 DNA: TGTGCCAGCAGCTCCGGGACTAGCGGGAGTTTGAATGAGCAGTTCTTC; CDR3 protein: CASSSGTSGSLNEQFF
J gene: TRBJ1-2; clone size: once; D gene: .; V gene: TRBV19; CDR3 DNA: TGTGCCAGTATCAACAGTCCTAACTATGGCTACACCTTC; CDR3 protein: CASINSPNYGYTF
J gene: TRBJ2-3; clone size: .; D gene: .; V gene: TRBV10-2; CDR3 DNA: TGCGCCAGCTCCGTAAGAACAGATACGCAGTATTTT; CDR3 protein: CASSVRTDTQYF
J gene: TRBJ1-5; clone size: .; D gene: .; V gene: TRBV27; CDR3 DNA: TGTGCCAGCAGTAAACCTAATCAGCCCCAGCATTTT; CDR3 protein: CASSKPNQPQHF
J gene: TRBJ2-1; clone size: .; D gene: .; V gene: TRBV7-9; CDR3 DNA: TGTGCCAGCAGCCCGCAAAGGGGGTCGCGCTCCTACAATGAGCAGTTCTTC; CDR3 protein: CASSPQRGSRSYNEQFF
J gene: TRBJ1-1; clone size: .; D gene: TRBD1; V gene: TRBV11-1; CDR3 DNA: TGTGCCAGCAGCCCCTATTTCCCACAGGGGCTTAACACTGAAGCTTTCTTT; CDR3 protein: CASSPYFPQGLNTEAFF
J gene: TRBJ2-6; clone size: .; D gene: .; V gene: TRBV4-2; CDR3 DNA: TGTGCCAGCAGCCAAGTGGCAGAATCGGGGGCCAACGTCCTGACTTTC; CDR3 protein: CASSQVAESGANVLTF
J gene: TRBJ1-6; clone size: .; D gene: .; V gene: TRBV25-1; CDR3 DNA: TGTGCCAGCTCCCCCCAGGAGGCCTGGGATAATTCACCCCTCCACTTT; CDR3 protein: CASSPQEAWDNSPLHF
J gene: TRBJ1-2; clone size: .; D gene: .; V gene: TRBV5-1; CDR3 DNA: TGCGCCAGCAGCTCCGCCCGGGTTCCGAACTATGGCTACACCTTC; CDR3 protein: CASSSARVPNYGYTF
J gene: TRBJ1-1; clone size: .; D gene: TRBD1; V gene: TRBV6-6; CDR3 DNA: TGTGCCAGCAGTTACGACAGGGGACGATTGAACACTGAAGCTTTCTTT; CDR3 protein: CASSYDRGRLNTEAFF
J gene: TRBJ2-1; clone size: .; D gene: TRBD1; V gene: TRBV27; CDR3 DNA: TGTGCCAGCAGTGGGACAGGTGGGTTGCAGTTCTTC; CDR3 protein: CASSGTGGLQFF
J gene: TRBJ1-1; clone size: .; D gene: .; V gene: TRBV30; CDR3 DNA: TGTGCCTGGAGAGGGGGGAGCCCTGAAGCTTTCTTT; CDR3 protein: CAWRGGSPEAFF
J gene: TRBJ2-5; clone size: .; D gene: .; V gene: TRBV11-3; CDR3 DNA: TGTGCCAGCAGCTTAGGGTGGGGTTTCGAGACCCAGTACTTC; CDR3 protein: CASSLGWGFETQYF
J gene: TRBJ1-1; clone size: once; D gene: .; V gene: TRBV4-3; CDR3 DNA: TGCGCCAGCAGCCAAGATCTGGGTCGGAACACTGAAGCTTTCTTT; CDR3 protein: CASSQDLGRNTEAFF
J gene: TRBJ1-1; clone size: .; D gene: .; V gene: TRBV7-9; CDR3 DNA: TGTGCCAGCAGCTTCCCGTACAACACTGAAGCTTTCTTT; CDR3 protein: CASSFPYNTEAFF
J gene: TRBJ1-1; clone size: .; D gene: .; V gene: TRBV19; CDR3 DNA: TGTGCCAGTACCCCAGTAGGTTTGGACACTGAAGCTTTCTTT; CDR3 protein: CASTPVGLDTEAFF
J gene: TRBJ2-1; clone size: .; D gene: TRBD2; V gene: TRBV15; CDR3 DNA: TGTGCCACCAGCAGTATGACTAGCGGGAGGGCCCAACAGTATGAGCAGTTCTTC; CDR3 protein: CATSSMTSGRAQQYEQFF
J gene: TRBJ2-3; clone size: .; D gene: TRBD1; V gene: TRBV2; CDR3 DNA: TGTGCCAGCAGTGGACAGGGGGCGCAGGGTACGCAGTATTTT; CDR3 protein: CASSGQGAQGTQYF
J gene: TRBJ2-3; clone size: .; D gene: .; V gene: TRBV7-3; CDR3 DNA: TGTGCCAGCAGTCAAGGGGTGGTGGGCACAGATACGCAGTATTTT; CDR3 protein: CASSQGVVGTDTQYF
J gene: TRBJ1-2; clone size: .; D gene: .; V gene: TRBV10-3; CDR3 DNA: TGTGCCACCCTACACGGAGATACTAACTATGGCTACACCTTC; CDR3 protein: CATLHGDTNYGYTF
J gene: TRBJ2-5; clone size: .; D gene: .; V gene: TRBV11-2; CDR3 DNA: TGTGCCAGCAGCTTAGTAGAGGGCGCGGGTGAGGACCAAGAGACCCAGTACTTC; CDR3 protein: CASSLVEGAGEDQETQYF
J gene: TRBJ1-2; clone size: .; D gene: .; V gene: TRBV2; CDR3 DNA: TGTGCCAGCAGTGAATATACAGGGCTGGACTATGGCTACACCTTC; CDR3 protein: CASSEYTGLDYGYTF
J gene: TRBJ1-5; clone size: once; D gene: .; V gene: TRBV9; CDR3 DNA: TGTGCCAGCAGCGTAGGTCCCCTTGGCAATCAGCCCCAGCATTTT; CDR3 protein: CASSVGPLGNQPQHF